The 18 T cell receptor beta chains in this list originate from one sample, sequenced in a study of T cells of healthy individuals. A single record per CDR3 protein comes from TCRdb applying MiXCR to the 5' RACE reads. The sample holds 60,000 to 80,000 distinct CDR3 sequences, 15% to 20% seen once. All receptors come from a human donor in good health.

There are many counts of this clonotype. The DNA for the CDR3 is TGTGCCAGCAGTCTGCTTAGCCGTCAGTTCTTC. This codes for CASSLLSRQFF. This chain uses TRBV28 with TRBJ2-1; D not certain. The germline V and J ends were trimmed by 5 bases and 13 bases, with 12 bases remaining between them. The CDR3 covers 11 residues. Germline V gives CDR1 MDHEN, CDR2 SYDVKM.

This chain joins TRBV28 and TRBJ1-5; D ambiguous. Trimming stripped 7 bases from V and 5 bases from J, with 9 bases between. This CDR3 has 12 residues. Per the germline V gene, CDR1 is MDHEN and CDR2 is SYDVKM. The chain's CDR3 is CASTRSDQPQHF. The CDR3 bases are TGTGCCAGCACACGGTCGGATCAGCCCCAGCATTTT.

J is TRBJ2-5 and V is TRBV7-3; 7 bases match TRBD1. Losses at the gene ends were 5 bases for V and 5 bases for J; bases not matched to a gene: 5. Looked up from germline, CDR1 is SGHTA and CDR2 is FQGTGA. The CDR3 extends over 13 amino acids. In nucleotides, the CDR3 is TGTGCCAGCAGCCCGACAGGGAGTGAGACCCAGTACTTC. Its translation is CASSPTGSETQYF.

This clonotype was seen more than once but under ten times. This sequence joins TRBV5-1 and TRBJ2-3; no firm D call. CDR1 SGHRS and CDR2 YFSETQ come from the germline V gene. V lost 3 bases to trimming and J lost 0 bases, with 20 bases between them. This CDR3 comprises 18 residues. CDR3 DNA sequence: TGCGCCAGCAGCTCAAGGATGGCGGTCCCTACTAGCACAGATACGCAGTATTTT. It yields the protein CASSSRMAVPTSTDTQYF.

The genes are TRBV9 and TRBJ2-7; D is perhaps TRBD2 (6 bases). V dropped 1 base and J dropped 7 bases, with 9 bases sitting between them. The CDR3 covers 12 residues. Germline lookup yields CDR1 SGDLS and CDR2 YYNGEE. The chain's CDR3 is CASSVSGGEQYF. DNA for the CDR3: TGTGCCAGCAGCGTATCCGGAGGGGAGCAGTACTTC. Using reference TRBV9 and TRBJ2-7 for the parts outside the CDR3, the full variable domain is DSGVTQTPKHLITATGQRVTLRCSPRSGDLSVYWYQQSLDQGLQFLIQYYNGEERAKGNILERFSAQQFPDLHSELNLSSLELGDSALYFCASSVSGGEQYFGPGTRLTVT.

This clonotype was counted only a few times. The rearrangement links TRBV29-1 to TRBJ2-2; 7 nucleotides match TRBD1. This CDR3 comprises 15 residues. Germline values: CDR1 SQVTM, CDR2 ANQGSEA. The junction had 9 bases not matched to a gene; V was cut back by 6 bases and J by 2 bases. CDR3 sequence reads: CSVRQGARNTGELFF. CDR3 DNA: TGCAGCGTGAGACAGGGAGCAAGAAACACCGGGGAGCTGTTTTTT.

The sample holds a few counts of this clonotype. The J gene is TRBJ2-1, the V gene TRBV7-6; TRBD2 matches at 13 bases. Germline assignment: CDR1 SGHVS and CDR2 FNYEAQ. The CDR3 length is 16 residues. Trimming removed 0 bases from V and 7 bases from J; junction bases left unmatched: 3. The CDR3 region has the DNA TGTGCCAGCAGCTTAGCCACTAGCGGGGGGGCGAATGAGCAGTTCTTC. Translated, it gives CASSLATSGGANEQFF. The full variable domain, its missing parts supplied by reference TRBV7-6 and TRBJ2-1, is GAGVSQSPRYKVTKRGQDVALRCDPISGHVSLYWYRQALGQGPEFLTYFNYEAQQDKSGLPNDRFSAERPEGSISTLTIQRTEQRDSAMYRCASSLATSGGANEQFFGPGTRLTVL.

V usage is TRBV10-3 and J usage is TRBJ2-1; tentatively, D is TRBD1 (5 bases). Germline-derived CDR1 and CDR2 are ENHRY and SYGVKD. Trimming took 7 bases from V and 4 from J, leaving 23 bases between them. The CDR3 has 17 residues. CDR3 coding DNA: TGTGCCATCAAAACGGAAGGGAAGGGGTCCCTGTACAATGAGCAGTTCTTC. Translating it yields CAIKTEGKGSLYNEQFF.

This clonotype was detected ten times or more. This sequence joins TRBV28 and TRBJ1-1; no clear D. The CDR3 extends over 12 amino acids. Germline V gives CDR1 MDHEN, CDR2 SYDVKM. Trimming removed 1 base from V and 4 bases from J, with 4 bases in between. The CDR3 sequence: CASSLSTTEAFF. Written as DNA, the CDR3 is TGTGCCAGCAGTTTATCCACCACTGAAGCTTTCTTT.

The chain carries TRBV6-2 or TRBV6-3 and TRBJ2-1, with TRBD2 matching 8 bases. The V gene's germline CDR1 is MNHEY and CDR2 SVGEGT. The CDR3 loop spans 16 amino acids. The ends lost 5 bases at V and 5 bases at J; junction bases unmatched: 11. The CDR3 reads CASSTGLAAINNEQFF. DNA for the CDR3: TGTGCCAGCAGTACCGGACTAGCTGCGATCAACAATGAGCAGTTCTTC.

Note on this clonotype: At one end the junction does not follow the germline gene, possibly because of a read error. V gene TRBV5-1 combines with J gene TRBJ2-2; D may be TRBD2 (6 bases). Germline V gene lookup returns CDR1 SGHRS and CDR2 YFSETQ. This CDR3 has 14 amino acids. This CDR3 reads CASSTGENTGELFF. The CDR3 DNA reads TGCGCCAGCTCGACGGGAGAGAACACTGGGGAGCTGTTTTTT.

The chain recombines TRBV28 with TRBJ2-3, with 8 nucleotides matching TRBD2. The germline V gene has CDR1 MDHEN and CDR2 SYDVKM. V dropped 7 bases and J dropped 6; count of bases not matched to a gene: 12. This CDR3 is built from 15 residues. The CDR3 loop reads CASTSFWRGEDTQYF. The CDR3 region has the DNA TGTGCCAGCACTAGTTTTTGGCGGGGGGAGGATACGCAGTATTTT.

This chain joins TRBV5-6 and TRBJ2-6; D possibly corresponds to TRBD1 (5 bases). CDR3 length equals 15 residues. Germline V gene lookup returns CDR1 SGHDT and CDR2 YYEEEE. Trimming pared 2 bases from V and 1 base from J, leaving 7 bases between. The CDR3 loop is CASSFQGSGANVLTF. In DNA, the CDR3 is TGTGCCAGCAGCTTTCAGGGATCTGGGGCCAACGTCCTGACTTTC.

This clonotype was found many times. The CDR3 spells CSARPGEKLFF. The CDR3 nucleotides read TGCAGTGCTAGACCCGGTGAAAAACTGTTTTTT. The chain carries TRBV20-1 and TRBJ1-4; D remains unclear. The CDR3 totals 11 residues. The germline gives CDR1 DFQATT, CDR2 SNEGSKA (reference sequence). V gave up 2 bases and J gave up 7 bases, with 5 bases separating them.

This clonotype came up a few times. CDR3 bases: TGTGCCACCAGCAGAGACAAACACCGGGGGACTGAAGCTTTCTTT. Its protein product is CATSRDKHRGTEAFF. The J gene is TRBJ1-1, the V gene TRBV15; D might be TRBD1 (5 bases). The CDR3 is 15 residues long. The V end lost 0 bases, the J end lost 5 bases, and 13 bases lay between the germline ends. Germline CDR1 and CDR2: LNHNV and YYDKDF (reference sequence).

This clonotype was counted only a few times. V is TRBV4-3 and J is TRBJ2-1; 9 bases are a match to TRBD2. Trimming took 0 bases from V and 6 from J; bases not matched to a gene: 6. This CDR3 is built from 16 residues. Germline V lookup: CDR1 LGHNA, CDR2 YSLEER. This CDR3 is CASSQDPRLAANEQFF. The CDR3, as DNA: TGCGCCAGCAGCCAAGACCCTCGACTAGCGGCCAATGAGCAGTTCTTC.

V usage is TRBV7-3 and J usage is TRBJ2-2; D is perhaps TRBD1 (5 bases). Germline V gene data show CDR1 as SGHTA and CDR2 as FQGTGA. The CDR3 loop spans 15 amino acids. The V end was cut by 2 bases, the J end by 1 base, with 8 bases between. The CDR3 region is CASSLQGMNTGELFF. The CDR3 DNA reads as TGTGCCAGCAGCTTACAGGGAATGAACACCGGGGAGCTGTTTTTT.

V is TRBV3-1 and J is TRBJ2-2, with TRBD2 matching 8 bases. Trimming cost V 3 bases and J 6 bases; bases outside gene matches: 6. Germline V lookup: CDR1 LGHDT, CDR2 YNNKEL (reference sequence). The CDR3 totals 15 residues. The CDR3 loop is CASSQAGGRPGELFF. The CDR3 nucleotides are TGTGCCAGCAGCCAGGCGGGGGGCCGACCCGGGGAGCTGTTTTTT. Supplemented by reference TRBV3-1 and TRBJ2-2, the full variable domain reads DTAVSQTPKYLVTQMGNDKSIKCEQNLGHDTMYWYKQDSKKFLKIMFSYNNKELIINETVPNRFSPKSPDKAHLNLHINSLELGDSAVYFCASSQAGGRPGELFFGEGSRLTVL.